This passage covers 14 T cell receptor beta chains from one sample sequenced in a study of T cells in tumors after PD-1 blockade. The table came from immunoSEQ multiplex PCR; TCRdb's copy has only in-frame clones and leaves some out. The data contain tens of thousands of clones, 74% of them seen just once; the ten biggest clones take up about 4.8%. This specimen consisted of PBMCs, obtained after anti-PD-1 treatment. The receptors were sampled from a human donor with basal cell carcinoma.

This chain links TRBV2 with TRBJ1-1; D is perhaps TRBD1 (5 bases). Germline CDR1 SNHLY, CDR2 FYNNEI. The CDR3 is 12 amino acids. V shed 5 bases and J shed 7 bases, with 11 bases lying between them. The CDR3 DNA reads TGTGCCAGCAGTCCGTTTAGGGGTGAAGCTTTCTTT. Its translation is CASSPFRGEAFF.

The chain carries TRBV7-6 and TRBJ2-5; a weak D match, TRBD2 (6 bases). V was trimmed by 1 base and J by 5 bases, leaving 14 bases between them. This CDR3 is 15 amino acids long. Germline-derived CDR1 and CDR2 are SGHVS and FNYEAQ. The CDR3 sequence is CASSLGGVLGETQYF. The CDR3 DNA is TGTGCCAGCAGCTTAGGCGGGGTACTCGGGGAGACCCAGTACTTC.

The chain recombines TRBV5-8 with TRBJ1-4; D is uncertain. The CDR3 spans 14 residues. CDR1 is SGHTS, CDR2 YDEGEE, per germline. V lost 2 bases and J lost 10, with 15 bases in between. The CDR3 nucleotides are TGTGCCAGCAGCTTTCTTGGCCAACCGGGAAAACTGTTTTTT. It specifies CASSFLGQPGKLFF.

Comments on this clone: The same CDR3 arises from other DNA sequences in this sample as well. The chain combines TRBV5-6 with TRBJ2-1; D perhaps matches TRBD2 (5 bases). The CDR3 runs 16 residues. Deletions cut 4 bases from V and 0 bases from J, with 14 bases between. Germline V lookup: CDR1 SGHDT, CDR2 YYEEEE. The CDR3 sequence: CASSPRTGSSYNEQFF. The CDR3 nucleotides read TGTGCCAGCAGCCCCCGGACGGGGAGCTCCTACAATGAGCAGTTCTTC.

The rearrangement joins TRBV5-1 to TRBJ2-7; the D gene is possibly TRBD2 (6 bases). In germline, CDR1 is SGHRS, CDR2 YFSETQ. This CDR3 has 15 residues. The V end was cut by 0 bases, the J end by 5 bases, with 15 bases between. The CDR3 DNA is TGCGCCAGCAGCTTGGGGGGACTTTCCCAACACGAGCAGTACTTC. It codes for CASSLGGLSQHEQYF.

The rearrangement uses TRBV30 and TRBJ1-4; D remains unclear. Trimming removed 0 bases at V and 7 bases at J, with 12 bases between. Germline V lookup: CDR1 GTSNPN, CDR2 SVGIG (reference sequence). The CDR3 extends over 14 amino acids. In DNA, the CDR3 is TGTGCCTGGAGTGTAGGAGGGTCCAGTGAAAAACTGTTTTTT. This sequence encodes CAWSVGGSSEKLFF.

This rearrangement joins TRBV5-1 to TRBJ1-1; 9 positions agree with TRBD1. Germline V CDR1 and CDR2: SGHRS, YFSETQ. V trimming: 4 bases; J trimming: 3 bases; junction bases outside the gene matches: 13. The CDR3 has 17 residues. This CDR3 is CASSLSGTGIGDTEAFF. As DNA, the CDR3 is TGCGCCAGCAGCCTGTCCGGGACAGGGATAGGGGACACTGAAGCTTTCTTT. Full variable domain (outside the CDR3, taken from reference TRBV5-1 and TRBJ1-1): KAGVTQTPRYLIKTRGQQVTLSCSPISGHRSVSWYQQTPGQGLQFLFEYFSETQRNKGNFPGRFSGRQFSNSRSEMNVSTLELGDSALYLCASSLSGTGIGDTEAFFGQGTRLTVV.

The chain has TRBV7-9 and TRBJ1-1; 7 bases are a match to TRBD1. Germline assignment: CDR1 SEHNR and CDR2 FQNEAQ (reference sequence). Trimming cost V 7 bases and J 6 bases; bases outside gene matches: 11. The CDR3 length is 14 residues. The CDR3 region is CASTTRGPSSEAFF. The CDR3 DNA follows: TGTGCCAGCACCACGAGGGGGCCTAGTTCTGAAGCTTTCTTT.

The chain recombines TRBV4-1 with TRBJ1-5; D is unresolved. Germline V gene sequence: CDR1 MGHRA, CDR2 YSYEKL. V was trimmed by 4 bases and J by 0 bases, leaving 10 bases between them. There are 15 residues in the CDR3. This CDR3 reads CASSPPRYSNQPQHF. CDR3 nucleotide sequence: TGCGCCAGCAGCCCCCCCCGGTATAGCAATCAGCCCCAGCATTTT.

V gene TRBV6-6 combines with J gene TRBJ2-3; D unclear. The V gene lost 8 bases and the J gene lost 4 bases, with 13 bases spanning the gap. Germline loops: CDR1 MNHNY, CDR2 SVGAGI (reference sequence). The CDR3 is 13 amino acids. CDR3 DNA sequence: TGTGCCAGCCATGGCTCCAGCGCAGATACGCAGTATTTT. As protein: CASHGSSADTQYF.

Here the CDR3 reads CASSQEGIVNSPLHF. The DNA for the CDR3 is TGTGCCAGCAGCCAAGAAGGAATTGTTAATTCACCCCTCCACTTT. The V call is TRBV3-1 (or the pseudogene TRBV3-2), the J call TRBJ1-6; D gene unclear. Trimming removed 0 bases from V and 6 bases from J, with 9 bases in between. The CDR3 runs 15 residues. From germline, CDR1 is LGHDT and CDR2 YNNKEL (reference sequence).

This chain connects TRBV18 to TRBJ1-2; no clear D. The CDR3 loop spans 13 amino acids. Germline CDR1 is KGHSH and CDR2 is LQKENI. The V end was cut by 6 bases, the J end by 8 bases, with 16 bases between. The CDR3 DNA sequence: TGTGCCAGCTCTCGAACAGAGCCCCCAGGCTACACCTTC. Its protein product is CASSRTEPPGYTF.

The chain combines TRBV5-6 with TRBJ1-5; 8 bases are a match to TRBD1. This CDR3 is 18 amino acids long. The ends lost 2 bases at V and 4 bases at J; junction bases unmatched: 14. In germline, CDR1 is SGHDT, CDR2 YYEEEE. The CDR3 spells CASSLNPQRQGYNQPQHF. The DNA of the CDR3 is TGTGCCAGCAGCTTAAACCCACAGAGACAGGGGTATAATCAGCCCCAGCATTTT.

The chain carries TRBV6-4 and TRBJ1-1; D unresolved. From germline, CDR1 is MRHNA and CDR2 SNTAGT. V shed 6 bases and J shed 1 base, with 12 bases lying between them. The CDR3 spans 14 residues. The CDR3 region is CASSQTRGNTEAFF. CDR3 coding DNA: TGTGCCAGCAGCCAAACTCGGGGGAACACTGAAGCTTTCTTT.